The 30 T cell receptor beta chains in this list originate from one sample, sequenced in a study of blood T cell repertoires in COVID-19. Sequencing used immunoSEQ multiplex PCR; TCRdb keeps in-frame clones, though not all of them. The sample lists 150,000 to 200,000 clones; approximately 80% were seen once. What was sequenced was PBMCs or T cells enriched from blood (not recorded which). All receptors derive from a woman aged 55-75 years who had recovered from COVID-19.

The CDR3, as DNA: TGTGCCAGCACATCGGTACCGTACAATCAGCCCCAGCATTTT. Translating gives CASTSVPYNQPQHF. The chain combines TRBV2 with TRBJ1-5; D unresolved. Germline CDR1 and CDR2: SNHLY and FYNNEI. CDR3 length: 14 residues. Trimming took off 7 bases at V and 3 bases at J, with 13 bases between the two ends.

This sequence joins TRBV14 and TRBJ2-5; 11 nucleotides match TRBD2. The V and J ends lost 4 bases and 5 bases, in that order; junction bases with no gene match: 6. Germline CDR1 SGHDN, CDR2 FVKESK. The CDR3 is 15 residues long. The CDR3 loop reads CASSPQLAGVETQYF. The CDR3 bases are TGTGCCAGCAGCCCTCAACTAGCGGGAGTCGAGACCCAGTACTTC.

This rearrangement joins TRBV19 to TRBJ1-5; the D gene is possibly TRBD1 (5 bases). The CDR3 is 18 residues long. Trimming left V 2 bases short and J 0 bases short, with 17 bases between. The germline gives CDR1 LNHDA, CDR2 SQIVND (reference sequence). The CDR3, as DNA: TGTGCCAGTAGTATACGGTTTGGTGGGGGGTATAGCAATCAGCCCCAGCATTTT. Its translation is CASSIRFGGGYSNQPQHF.

The CDR3 here is CASSEGRGNEQFF. CDR3 DNA: TGTGCCAGCAGTGAAGGCCGGGGCAATGAGCAGTTCTTC. The chain couples TRBV6-1 to TRBJ2-1, with D possibly TRBD2 on 5 matching bases. The CDR3 loop spans 13 amino acids. CDR1 and CDR2 from the germline V gene are MNHNS and SASEGT. Deletions cut 1 base from V and 6 bases from J, with 7 bases between.

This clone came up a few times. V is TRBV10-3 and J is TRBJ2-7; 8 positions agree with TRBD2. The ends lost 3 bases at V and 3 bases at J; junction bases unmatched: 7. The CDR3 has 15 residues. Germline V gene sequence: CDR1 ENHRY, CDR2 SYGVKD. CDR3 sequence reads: CAISDHTGTSYEQYF. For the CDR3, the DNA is TGTGCCATCAGTGACCACACCGGGACTAGCTACGAGCAGTACTTC.

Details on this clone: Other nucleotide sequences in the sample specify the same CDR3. CDR3 DNA: TGTGCCAGCTCACCCCGACAGTCTGCAACTAATGAAAAACTGTTTTTT. It yields the protein CASSPRQSATNEKLFF. The chain couples TRBV18 to TRBJ1-4, with D perhaps TRBD1 (5 bases). The CDR3 runs to 16 residues. Trimming took off 3 bases at V and 0 bases at J, with 11 bases between the two ends. CDR1 and CDR2 from the germline V gene are KGHSH and LQKENI.

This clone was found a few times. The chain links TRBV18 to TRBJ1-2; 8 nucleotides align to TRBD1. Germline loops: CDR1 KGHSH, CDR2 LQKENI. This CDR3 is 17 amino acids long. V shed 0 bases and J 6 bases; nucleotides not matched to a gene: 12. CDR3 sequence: CASSPPRTGINYDGYTF. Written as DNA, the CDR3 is TGTGCCAGCTCACCACCGCGGACAGGGATCAACTATGATGGCTACACCTTC.

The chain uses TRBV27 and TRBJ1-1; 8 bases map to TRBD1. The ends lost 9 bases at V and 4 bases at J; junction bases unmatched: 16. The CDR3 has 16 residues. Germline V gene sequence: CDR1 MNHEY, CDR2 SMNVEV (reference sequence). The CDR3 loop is CASTRTGTNRGTEAFF. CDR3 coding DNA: TGTGCCAGTACCCGGACAGGGACGAACAGAGGCACTGAAGCTTTCTTT.

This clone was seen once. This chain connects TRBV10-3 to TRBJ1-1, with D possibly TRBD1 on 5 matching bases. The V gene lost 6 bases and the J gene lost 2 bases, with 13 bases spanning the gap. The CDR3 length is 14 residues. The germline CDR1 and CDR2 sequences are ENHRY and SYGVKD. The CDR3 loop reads CAIRVTDLNTEAFF. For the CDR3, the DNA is TGTGCCATCAGAGTGACAGATCTAAACACTGAAGCTTTCTTT.

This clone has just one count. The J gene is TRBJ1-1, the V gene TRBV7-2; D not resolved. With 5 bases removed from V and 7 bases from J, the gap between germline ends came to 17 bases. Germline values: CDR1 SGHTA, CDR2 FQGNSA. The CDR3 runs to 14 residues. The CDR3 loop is CASSPPHRHSEAFF. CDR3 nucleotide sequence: TGTGCCAGCAGCCCCCCCCACCGCCATAGTGAAGCTTTCTTT.

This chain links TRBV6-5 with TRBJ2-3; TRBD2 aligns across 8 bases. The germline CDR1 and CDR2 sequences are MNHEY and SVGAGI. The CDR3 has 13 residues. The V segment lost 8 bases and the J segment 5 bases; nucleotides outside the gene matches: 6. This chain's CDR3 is CASSSGGIDTQYF. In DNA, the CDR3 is TGTGCCAGCTCGTCGGGGGGGATAGATACGCAGTATTTT.

In DNA form, the CDR3 reads TGTGCCAGCAGCTATGGGACAGGGGGGTACGAGCAGTACTTC. This gives the protein CASSYGTGGYEQYF. The chain links TRBV6-5 to TRBJ2-7; TRBD1 matches 11 bases. The V gene end was trimmed by 6 bases and the J gene end by 4 bases; junction bases not matched to a gene: 5. This CDR3 spans 14 amino acids. Germline assignment: CDR1 MNHEY and CDR2 SVGAGI.

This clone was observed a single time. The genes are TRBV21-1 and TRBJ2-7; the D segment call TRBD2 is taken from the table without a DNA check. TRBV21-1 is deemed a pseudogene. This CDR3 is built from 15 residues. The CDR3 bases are TGTGCCAGCAGCAAAGTAAGGACTGTCACCTACGAGCAGTACTTC. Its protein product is CASSKVRTVTYEQYF.

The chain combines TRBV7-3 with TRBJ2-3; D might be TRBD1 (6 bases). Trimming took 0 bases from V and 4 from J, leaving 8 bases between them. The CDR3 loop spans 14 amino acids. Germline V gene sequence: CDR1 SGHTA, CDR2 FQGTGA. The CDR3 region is CASSLTRGADTQYF. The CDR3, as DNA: TGTGCCAGCAGCTTAACCAGGGGTGCAGATACGCAGTATTTT.

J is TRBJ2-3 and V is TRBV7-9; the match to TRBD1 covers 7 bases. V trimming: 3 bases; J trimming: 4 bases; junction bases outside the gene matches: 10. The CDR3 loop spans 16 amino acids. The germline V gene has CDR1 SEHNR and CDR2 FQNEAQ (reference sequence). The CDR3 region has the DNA TGTGCCAGCAGCTTCGGACAGGTGGGATCCTCAGATACGCAGTATTTT. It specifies CASSFGQVGSSDTQYF.

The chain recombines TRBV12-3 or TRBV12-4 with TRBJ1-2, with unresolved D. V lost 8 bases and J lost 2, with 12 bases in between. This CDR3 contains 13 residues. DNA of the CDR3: TGTGCCAGCGGTCTGCAGGCCAACTATGGCTACACCTTC. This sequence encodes CASGLQANYGYTF.

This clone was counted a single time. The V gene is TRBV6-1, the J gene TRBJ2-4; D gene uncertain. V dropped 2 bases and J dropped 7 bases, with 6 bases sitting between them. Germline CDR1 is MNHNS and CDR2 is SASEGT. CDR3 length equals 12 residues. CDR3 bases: TGTGCCAGCAGTGAATCCCGGAACATTCAGTACTTC. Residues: CASSESRNIQYF.

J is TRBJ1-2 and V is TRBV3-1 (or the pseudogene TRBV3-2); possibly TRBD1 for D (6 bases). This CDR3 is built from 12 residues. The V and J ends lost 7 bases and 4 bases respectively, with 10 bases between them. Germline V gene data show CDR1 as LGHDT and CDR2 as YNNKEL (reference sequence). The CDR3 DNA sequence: TGTGCCAGCACAGGGGATAGCTATGGCTACACCTTC. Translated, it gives CASTGDSYGYTF.

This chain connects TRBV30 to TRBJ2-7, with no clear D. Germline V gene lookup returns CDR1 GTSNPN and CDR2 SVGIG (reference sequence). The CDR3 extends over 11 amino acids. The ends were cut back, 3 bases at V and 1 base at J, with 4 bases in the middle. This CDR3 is CAWSRSYEQYF. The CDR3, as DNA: TGTGCCTGGAGCCGGTCCTACGAGCAGTACTTC.

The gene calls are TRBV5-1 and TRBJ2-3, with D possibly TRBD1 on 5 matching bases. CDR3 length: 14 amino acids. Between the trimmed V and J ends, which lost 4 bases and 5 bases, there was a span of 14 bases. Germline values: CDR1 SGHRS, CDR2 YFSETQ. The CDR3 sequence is CASSLGQKGDTQYF. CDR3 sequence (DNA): TGCGCCAGCAGCCTTGGACAAAAAGGAGATACGCAGTATTTT.

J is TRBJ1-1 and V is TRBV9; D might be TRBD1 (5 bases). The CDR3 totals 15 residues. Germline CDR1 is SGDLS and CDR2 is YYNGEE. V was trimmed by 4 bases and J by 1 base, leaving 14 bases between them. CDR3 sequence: CASSPHSQGNTEAFF. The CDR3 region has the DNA TGTGCCAGCAGCCCGCACTCCCAGGGGAACACTGAAGCTTTCTTT.

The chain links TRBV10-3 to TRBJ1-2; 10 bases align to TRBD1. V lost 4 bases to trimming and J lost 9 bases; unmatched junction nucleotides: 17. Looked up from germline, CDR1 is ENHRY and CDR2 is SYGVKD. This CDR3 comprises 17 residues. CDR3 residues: CAISAGGGGTGAMSYTF. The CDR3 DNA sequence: TGTGCCATCAGTGCCGGTGGGGGAGGGACAGGGGCTATGAGCTACACCTTC.

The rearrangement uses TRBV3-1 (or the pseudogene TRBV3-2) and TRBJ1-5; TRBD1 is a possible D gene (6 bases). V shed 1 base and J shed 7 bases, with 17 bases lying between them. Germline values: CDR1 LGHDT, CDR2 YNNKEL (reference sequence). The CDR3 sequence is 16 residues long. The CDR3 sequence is CASSQGSGARRQPQHF. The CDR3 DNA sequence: TGTGCCAGCAGCCAAGGGTCAGGGGCGCGGAGGCAGCCCCAGCATTTT.

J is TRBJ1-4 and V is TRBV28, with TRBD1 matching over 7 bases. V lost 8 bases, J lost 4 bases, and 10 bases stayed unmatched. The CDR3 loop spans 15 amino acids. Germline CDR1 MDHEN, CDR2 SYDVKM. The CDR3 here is CASGLATGINEKLFF. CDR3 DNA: TGTGCCAGCGGGCTTGCGACAGGGATTAATGAAAAACTGTTTTTT. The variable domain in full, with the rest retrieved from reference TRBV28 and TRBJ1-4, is DVKVTQSSRYLVKRTGEKVFLECVQDMDHENMFWYRQDPGLGLRLIYFSYDVKMKEKGDIPEGYSVSREKKERFSLILESASTNQTSMYLCASGLATGINEKLFFGSGTQLSVL.

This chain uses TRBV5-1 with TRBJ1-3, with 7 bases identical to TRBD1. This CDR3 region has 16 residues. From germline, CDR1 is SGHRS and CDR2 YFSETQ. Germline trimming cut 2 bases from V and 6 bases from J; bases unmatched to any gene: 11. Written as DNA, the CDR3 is TGCGCCAGCAGCTTTGGTGAGGGGGCGACTATAAACACCATATATTTT. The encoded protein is CASSFGEGATINTIYF.

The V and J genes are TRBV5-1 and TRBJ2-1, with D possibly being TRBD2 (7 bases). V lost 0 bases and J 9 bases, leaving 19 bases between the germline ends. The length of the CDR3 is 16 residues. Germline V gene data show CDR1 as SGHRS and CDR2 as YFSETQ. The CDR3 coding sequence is TGCGCCAGCAGCTTGGAGGCGGGGAGGGGGTACGGTGAGCAGTTCTTC. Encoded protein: CASSLEAGRGYGEQFF.

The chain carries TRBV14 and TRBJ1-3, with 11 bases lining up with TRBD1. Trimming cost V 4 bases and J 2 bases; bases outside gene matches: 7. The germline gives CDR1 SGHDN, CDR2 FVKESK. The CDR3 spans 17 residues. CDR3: CASSRDRGILTGNTIYF. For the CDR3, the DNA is TGTGCCAGCAGCCGGGACAGGGGGATCCTCACTGGAAACACCATATATTTT.

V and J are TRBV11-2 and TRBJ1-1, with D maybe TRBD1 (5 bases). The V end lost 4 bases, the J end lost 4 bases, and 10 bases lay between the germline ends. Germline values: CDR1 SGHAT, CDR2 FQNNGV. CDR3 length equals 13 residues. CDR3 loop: CASSSLRGTEAFF. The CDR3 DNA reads TGTGCCAGCAGCTCACTTAGGGGCACTGAAGCTTTCTTT. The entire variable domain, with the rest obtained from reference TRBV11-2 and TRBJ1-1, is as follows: EAGVAQSPRYKIIEKRQSVAFWCNPISGHATLYWYQQILGQGPKLLIQFQNNGVVDDSQLPKDRFSAERLKGVDSTLKIQPAKLEDSAVYLCASSSLRGTEAFFGQGTRLTVV.

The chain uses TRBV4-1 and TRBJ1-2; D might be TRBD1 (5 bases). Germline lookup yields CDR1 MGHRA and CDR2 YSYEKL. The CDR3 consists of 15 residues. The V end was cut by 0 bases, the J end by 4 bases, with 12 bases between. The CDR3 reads CASSQETGDSYGYTF. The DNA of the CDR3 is TGCGCCAGCAGCCAAGAAACAGGAGACTCCTATGGCTACACCTTC.

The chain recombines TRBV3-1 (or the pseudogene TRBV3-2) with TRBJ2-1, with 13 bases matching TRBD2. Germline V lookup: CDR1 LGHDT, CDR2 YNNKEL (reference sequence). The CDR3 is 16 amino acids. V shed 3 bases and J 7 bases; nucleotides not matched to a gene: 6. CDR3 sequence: CASSHPRTSGGNEQFF. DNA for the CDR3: TGTGCCAGCAGCCACCCTCGGACTAGCGGGGGAAATGAGCAGTTCTTC.